This is a list of T cell receptor beta chains from one sample in a study of OX40 agonist ivuxolimab in advanced cancers. Sequenced by immunoSEQ multiplex PCR; TCRdb stores in-frame clones only, minus some. The table records roughly 98,000 clones, about 79% of them present only once. Here the sequenced sample was CD4+ or CD8+ T cells sorted from blood, taken in a trial of the OX40 agonist ivuxolimab. The source is an adult with an advanced solid tumor such as melanoma, head and neck, liver or kidney cancer. The CDR3 runs from the conserved cysteine through the conserved F or W. Fields, in order: D gene, J gene, V gene, clone size, CDR3 DNA, CDR3 protein. The D gene is left open where the match is weak. Only part of the rows carry a size: once, few, many, or a class if the clone is expanded.

D gene: TRBD2
J gene: TRBJ2-7
V gene: TRBV7-2
clone size: .
CDR3 DNA: TGTGCCAGCAGCTTAAACGTGGGGGGGTCTAGCGAGCAGTACTTC
CDR3 protein: CASSLNVGGSSEQYF

D gene: .
J gene: TRBJ1-1
V gene: TRBV7-2
clone size: .
CDR3 DNA: TGTGCCAGCAGCTCCCCAAACATTCACACTGAAGCTTTCTTT
CDR3 protein: CASSSPNIHTEAFF

D gene: TRBD2
J gene: TRBJ2-3
V gene: TRBV29-1
clone size: .
CDR3 DNA: TGCAGCGTTGAAACTAGCGGGACAGATACGCAGTATTTT
CDR3 protein: CSVETSGTDTQYF

D gene: TRBD1
J gene: TRBJ1-2
V gene: TRBV5-1
clone size: .
CDR3 DNA: TGCGCCAGCAGCCGACAGGGGGGTTGGATGTTCCGTGGCTACACCTTC
CDR3 protein: CASSRQGGWMFRGYTF

D gene: .
J gene: TRBJ2-2
V gene: TRBV6-4
clone size: .
CDR3 DNA: TGTGCCAGCAGTGCTCAGTCCACCGGGGAGCTGTTTTTT
CDR3 protein: CASSAQSTGELFF

D gene: TRBD1
J gene: TRBJ1-4
V gene: TRBV7-2
clone size: .
CDR3 DNA: TGTGCCAGCAGTCTTATAGGGACAGGGACGAATAATGAAAAACTGTTTTTT
CDR3 protein: CASSLIGTGTNNEKLFF

D gene: .
J gene: TRBJ2-5
V gene: TRBV5-4
clone size: .
CDR3 DNA: TGTGCCAGCAGCCCGCGCGGACAGCAAGAGACCCAGTACTTC
CDR3 protein: CASSPRGQQETQYF

D gene: TRBD1
J gene: TRBJ1-1
V gene: TRBV4-3
clone size: .
CDR3 DNA: TGCGCCAGCAGCCAAGACAACAGGGGGTGGGGTGAAGCTTTCTTT
CDR3 protein: CASSQDNRGWGEAFF

D gene: .
J gene: TRBJ2-1
V gene: TRBV10-3
clone size: .
CDR3 DNA: TGTGCCATCAGTGAGGAGGGCGACAATGAGCAGTTCTTC
CDR3 protein: CAISEEGDNEQFF

D gene: .
J gene: TRBJ2-3
V gene: TRBV5-1
clone size: .
CDR3 DNA: TGCGCCAGCAGCTTGGAGCGGAGTGGTACGCAGTATTTT
CDR3 protein: CASSLERSGTQYF

D gene: .
J gene: TRBJ2-7
V gene: TRBV7-2
clone size: .
CDR3 DNA: TGTGCCAGCAGCTTGGAGGGGGTGAGGGAGCAGTACTTC
CDR3 protein: CASSLEGVREQYF

D gene: .
J gene: TRBJ1-3
V gene: TRBV11-2
clone size: few
CDR3 DNA: TGTGCCAGCAGCTTAGCGGCTGGTAGGCGGGTCAACTCTGGAAACACCATATATTTT
CDR3 protein: CASSLAAGRRVNSGNTIYF

D gene: TRBD1
J gene: TRBJ1-2
V gene: TRBV15
clone size: .
CDR3 DNA: TGTGCCACCAGCAGGGACAGGGCCGACTATGGCTACACCTTC
CDR3 protein: CATSRDRADYGYTF

D gene: TRBD1
J gene: TRBJ2-1
V gene: TRBV28
clone size: .
CDR3 DNA: TGTGCCAGCAGTTTAGCATCCCCCCGCGACAGGGTACAATCCTACAATGAGCAGTTCTTC
CDR3 protein: CASSLASPRDRVQSYNEQFF

D gene: .
J gene: TRBJ1-2
V gene: TRBV6-5
clone size: .
CDR3 DNA: TGTGCCAGCACCCCGGCCGGAACAGACTATGGCTACACCTTC
CDR3 protein: CASTPAGTDYGYTF

D gene: .
J gene: TRBJ2-6
V gene: TRBV7-3
clone size: .
CDR3 DNA: TGTGCCAGCAGCTTGGATAGGGCTGGGGCCAACGTCCTGACTTTC
CDR3 protein: CASSLDRAGANVLTF

D gene: .
J gene: TRBJ1-1
V gene: TRBV11-2
clone size: once
CDR3 DNA: TGTGCCAGCAGCTTAGTCCTGAGGAACACTGAAGCTTTCTTT
CDR3 protein: CASSLVLRNTEAFF

D gene: TRBD2
J gene: TRBJ2-5
V gene: TRBV7-2
clone size: .
CDR3 DNA: TGTGCCAGCAGCCGAGGACTAGCGGAGTTAGAGACCCAGTACTTC
CDR3 protein: CASSRGLAELETQYF

D gene: .
J gene: TRBJ1-1
V gene: TRBV9
clone size: .
CDR3 DNA: TGTGCCAGCAGCCCAAGCGGGACAGAAGCTTTCTTT
CDR3 protein: CASSPSGTEAFF

D gene: .
J gene: TRBJ1-6
V gene: TRBV10-2
clone size: .
CDR3 DNA: TGCGCCAGCAGTGAGAGAGTTGGAAATTCACCCCTCCACTTT
CDR3 protein: CASSERVGNSPLHF

D gene: .
J gene: TRBJ1-2
V gene: TRBV6-6
clone size: once
CDR3 DNA: TGTGCCAGCAGTTACTCTCGACAGGCCTATGGCTACACCTTC
CDR3 protein: CASSYSRQAYGYTF

D gene: .
J gene: TRBJ2-1
V gene: TRBV5-4
clone size: once
CDR3 DNA: TGTGCCAGCAGCACCATTTACTCCCATGAGCAGTTCTTC
CDR3 protein: CASSTIYSHEQFF

D gene: .
J gene: TRBJ1-1
V gene: TRBV6-5
clone size: .
CDR3 DNA: TGTGCCAGCAGTTCTACGTCACAGGTACAAAGGGAAAAAGCTTTCTTT
CDR3 protein: CASSSTSQVQREKAFF

D gene: .
J gene: TRBJ2-1
V gene: TRBV28
clone size: .
CDR3 DNA: TGTGCCAGCAGTTACCTAGCGGAGCAGTTCTTC
CDR3 protein: CASSYLAEQFF

D gene: .
J gene: TRBJ2-5
V gene: TRBV5-1
clone size: .
CDR3 DNA: TGCGCCAGCAGCTTGGGAATCCAAGAGACCCAGTACTTC
CDR3 protein: CASSLGIQETQYF

D gene: TRBD2
J gene: TRBJ2-7
V gene: TRBV18
clone size: once
CDR3 DNA: TGTGCCAGCTCACCCGCGGTTGTAAGACTAGCGAAAAACTACGAGCAGTACTTC
CDR3 protein: CASSPAVVRLAKNYEQYF

D gene: .
J gene: TRBJ1-1
V gene: TRBV5-1
clone size: .
CDR3 DNA: TGCGCCAGCAGCTTAAGTAGCGGGGGCACTGAAGCTTTCTTT
CDR3 protein: CASSLSSGGTEAFF

D gene: .
J gene: TRBJ2-3
V gene: TRBV9
clone size: .
CDR3 DNA: TGTGCCAGCAGCGTAGGCCCTTTCGGGTCCACAGATACGCAGTATTTT
CDR3 protein: CASSVGPFGSTDTQYF

D gene: TRBD2
J gene: TRBJ2-5
V gene: TRBV5-1
clone size: .
CDR3 DNA: TGCGCCAGCAGCCTGGGACTAGCGGGGGCCCCCATCCAAGAGACCCAGTACTTC
CDR3 protein: CASSLGLAGAPIQETQYF

D gene: .
J gene: TRBJ1-1
V gene: TRBV12-5
clone size: .
CDR3 DNA: TGTGCTAGTGGACCAGCCCCCGAGGCTGAAGCTTTCTTT
CDR3 protein: CASGPAPEAEAFF

D gene: .
J gene: TRBJ1-1
V gene: TRBV4-3
clone size: once
CDR3 DNA: TGCGCCAGCAGCCCGCGGGGGTTGAACACTGAAGCTTTCTTT
CDR3 protein: CASSPRGLNTEAFF

D gene: .
J gene: TRBJ1-6
V gene: TRBV7-3
clone size: .
CDR3 DNA: TGTGCCAGCAGCTTATGGGGACCGTCGAGCTCCTATAATTCACCCCTCCACTTT
CDR3 protein: CASSLWGPSSSYNSPLHF

D gene: .
J gene: TRBJ1-4
V gene: TRBV5-5
clone size: .
CDR3 DNA: TGTGCCAGCAGCTTGGAACGGGGAAGGAATGAAAAACTGTTTTTT
CDR3 protein: CASSLERGRNEKLFF

D gene: TRBD2
J gene: TRBJ2-7
V gene: TRBV10-1
clone size: .
CDR3 DNA: TGCGCCAGCAGTGCTTCGGGAGGGCCTCATCATGAGCAGTACTTC
CDR3 protein: CASSASGGPHHEQYF

D gene: .
J gene: TRBJ1-2
V gene: TRBV19
clone size: few
CDR3 DNA: TGTGCCAGTAGTATTGGTTTGGAGGACTATGGCTACACCTTC
CDR3 protein: CASSIGLEDYGYTF

D gene: TRBD2
J gene: TRBJ2-6
V gene: TRBV18
clone size: .
CDR3 DNA: TGTGCCAGCTCACCACCGCTAGCGGGCGGGGGCTCTGGGGCCAACGTCCTGACTTTC
CDR3 protein: CASSPPLAGGGSGANVLTF

D gene: TRBD1
J gene: TRBJ1-2
V gene: TRBV9
clone size: .
CDR3 DNA: TGTGCCAGCAGCGTAGTCGGGACAGGGGGCACCAGCTACACCTTC
CDR3 protein: CASSVVGTGGTSYTF

D gene: .
J gene: TRBJ2-7
V gene: TRBV10-2
clone size: few
CDR3 DNA: TGCGCCAGCAGTTCCCTGTGGCAGTACTACGAGCAGTACTTC
CDR3 protein: CASSSLWQYYEQYF

D gene: .
J gene: TRBJ2-7
V gene: TRBV28
clone size: .
CDR3 DNA: TGTGCCAGCAGTTTAAGGACCGTTTCCTACGAGCAGTACTTC
CDR3 protein: CASSLRTVSYEQYF

D gene: TRBD1
J gene: TRBJ2-3
V gene: TRBV7-6
clone size: .
CDR3 DNA: TGTGCCAGCAGCGCCGGGACAGGGTCTAGGTATACGCAGTATTTT
CDR3 protein: CASSAGTGSRYTQYF

D gene: .
J gene: TRBJ1-6
V gene: TRBV21-1
clone size: .
CDR3 DNA: TGTGCCAGCAGCAAAAAGGCCCGGGGGAATTCACCCCTCCACTTT
CDR3 protein: CASSKKARGNSPLHF

D gene: .
J gene: TRBJ1-2
V gene: TRBV6-1
clone size: .
CDR3 DNA: TGTGCCAGCAGTGTACAGGGAGCTAACTATGGCTACACCTTC
CDR3 protein: CASSVQGANYGYTF